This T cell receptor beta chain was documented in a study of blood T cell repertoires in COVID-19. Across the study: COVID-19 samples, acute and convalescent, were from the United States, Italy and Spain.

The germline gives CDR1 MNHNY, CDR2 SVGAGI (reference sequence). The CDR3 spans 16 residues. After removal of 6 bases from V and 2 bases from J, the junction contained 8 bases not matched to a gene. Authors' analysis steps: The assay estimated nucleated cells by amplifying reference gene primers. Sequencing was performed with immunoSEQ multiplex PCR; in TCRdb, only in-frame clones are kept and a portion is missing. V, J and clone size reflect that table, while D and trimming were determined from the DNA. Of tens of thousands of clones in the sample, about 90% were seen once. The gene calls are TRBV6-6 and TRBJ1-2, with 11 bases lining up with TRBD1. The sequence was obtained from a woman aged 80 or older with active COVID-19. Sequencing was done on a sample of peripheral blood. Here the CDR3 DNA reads TGTGCCAGCAGCCTCGGACAGGGGGCCTACAACTATGGCTACACCTTC. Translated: CASSLGQGAYNYGYTF.